This T cell receptor beta chain appears in the sequencing data of a study of post-analysis software for immune sequencing data. Researchers reported that TCR beta cDNA libraries carried unique molecular identifiers. TCRdb redid the calling of the PCR reads with MiXCR, one entry per CDR3 protein. This sample has 750,000 to 950,000 distinct CDR3 sequences, with about 53% found just once. This clonotype has a single count. What was sequenced was blood. This clonotype originated in a girl between 5 and 17 years old with multiple sclerosis.

The CDR3 here is CASRLTSGSTDTQYF. CDR3 nucleotide sequence: TGTGCCAGCAGGCTGACTAGCGGGAGCACAGATACGCAGTATTTT. The chain combines TRBV3-1 with TRBJ2-3; 10 positions match TRBD2. The CDR3 loop spans 15 amino acids. Germline loops: CDR1 LGHDT, CDR2 YNNKEL (reference sequence). V dropped 6 bases and J dropped 0; count of bases not matched to a gene: 3.